These 16 T cell receptor beta chains were sequenced from one sample in a study of cytomegalovirus exposure and HLA in healthy donors. PCR amplification relied on 60 Vbeta primers (plus 13 Jbeta primers). Data came from immunoSEQ multiplex PCR; TCRdb stores just in-frame clones and leaves some out. This table has approximately 200,000 clones, more than 70% appearing once. The sequencing input was PBMCs. Receptors originate from a human donor in good health.

This clone was seen more than once but under ten times. The rearrangement uses TRBV7-2 and TRBJ2-7; 7 bases align to TRBD2. Germline CDR1 and CDR2: SGHTA and FQGNSA. Unmatched junction bases numbered 10, after V lost 5 bases and J lost 0 bases. The CDR3 spans 16 residues. The CDR3 DNA sequence: TGTGCCAGCAGCCCCTGGGGGGGGACTGACTCCTACGAGCAGTACTTC. Protein product: CASSPWGGTDSYEQYF.

V is TRBV9 and J is TRBJ2-7; D is unresolved. Per germline, CDR1 SGDLS and CDR2 YYNGEE. This CDR3 has 15 amino acids. The V end lost 0 bases, the J end lost 0 bases, and 10 bases lay between the germline ends. Here the CDR3 DNA reads TGTGCCAGCAGCGTAGGGGCAGCAAGCTCCTACGAGCAGTACTTC. This codes for CASSVGAASSYEQYF.

The J gene is TRBJ2-6, the V gene TRBV29-1; maybe TRBD1 (5 bases). Trimming cost V 1 base and J 0 bases, with 7 bases left between them. Germline CDR1 reads SQVTM; CDR2 reads ANQGSEA. The CDR3 spans 15 residues. CDR3 sequence: CSVEGGSSGANVLTF. CDR3 in DNA: TGCAGCGTTGAAGGGGGCAGCTCTGGGGCCAACGTCCTGACTTTC.

J is TRBJ1-4 and V is TRBV5-5; 7 bases line up with TRBD1. Germline assignment: CDR1 SGHKS and CDR2 YYEKEE (reference sequence). The CDR3 sequence is 14 residues long. J gave up 4 bases and V 3 bases, and 3 bases lay outside the gene matches. The CDR3 loop reads CASSSGTVNEKLFF. The CDR3 nucleotides read TGTGCCAGCAGCTCAGGGACAGTTAATGAAAAACTGTTTTTT.

This clone was recorded only once. The V call is TRBV7-9, the J call TRBJ2-1; 8 positions match TRBD1. After removal of 5 bases from V and 7 bases from J, the junction contained 10 bases not matched to a gene. This CDR3 is 15 amino acids long. Germline V gives CDR1 SEHNR, CDR2 FQNEAQ (reference sequence). The CDR3: CASSAKDRGRNEQFF. The CDR3 DNA sequence: TGTGCCAGCAGCGCAAAAGACAGGGGTAGGAATGAGCAGTTCTTC.

The J gene is TRBJ2-2, the V gene TRBV28, with D possibly matching TRBD1 (6 bases). The V end was cut by 7 bases, the J end by 2 bases, with 29 bases between. Germline V CDR1 and CDR2: MDHEN, SYDVKM. The CDR3 is made up of 20 amino acids. For the CDR3, the DNA is TGTGCCAGCAAATTCTTCGGGACAATCAACGAACACTACAACACCGGGGAGCTGTTTTTT. Protein: CASKFFGTINEHYNTGELFF.

V is TRBV6-5 and J is TRBJ2-5; 7 nucleotides agree with TRBD1. V lost 5 bases, J lost 6 bases, and 6 bases stayed unmatched. This CDR3 region has 13 residues. Germline V lookup: CDR1 MNHEY, CDR2 SVGAGI. The CDR3 is CASSRQGVKTQYF. The CDR3 DNA is TGTGCCAGCAGTCGGCAGGGGGTAAAGACCCAGTACTTC.

The chain employs TRBV28 and TRBJ2-5; 8 bases align to TRBD1. V lost 5 bases to trimming and J lost 7 bases; unmatched junction nucleotides: 9. The CDR3 loop spans 14 amino acids. Germline lookup yields CDR1 MDHEN and CDR2 SYDVKM. CDR3 protein: CASSTYRGTATQYF. As DNA, the CDR3 is TGTGCCAGCAGTACCTACAGGGGGACGGCGACCCAGTACTTC.

The genes are TRBV4-2 and TRBJ1-4; TRBD1 matches 9 bases. Germline trimming cut 4 bases from V and 3 bases from J; bases unmatched to any gene: 6. The CDR3 extends over 16 amino acids. From germline, CDR1 is LGHNA and CDR2 YNFKEQ. The DNA of the CDR3 is TGTGCCAGCAGCCCCCGGGACAGGGCTCCTAATGAAAAACTGTTTTTT. Its translation is CASSPRDRAPNEKLFF.

The chain joins TRBV6-5 to TRBJ2-7; TRBD1 agrees at 7 bases. Trimming cost V 2 bases and J 4 bases; bases outside gene matches: 5. CDR1 is MNHEY, CDR2 SVGAGI, per germline. CDR3 size: 14 residues. The CDR3 nucleotides are TGTGCCAGCAGTTACGGGACAGCCGAATACGAGCAGTACTTC. This encodes CASSYGTAEYEQYF.

This sequence joins TRBV6-5 and TRBJ1-1, with a weak D call TRBD1 (6 bases). Looked up from germline, CDR1 is MNHEY and CDR2 is SVGAGI. V dropped 10 bases and J dropped 4 bases, with 16 bases sitting between them. There are 13 residues in the CDR3. Written as DNA, the CDR3 is TGTGCCATAAAGGGGCAGGGGCGCACTGAAGCTTTCTTT. Its protein is CAIKGQGRTEAFF.

This clone was recorded only once. This sequence joins TRBV2 and TRBJ2-3; TRBD2 matches at 8 bases. The germline CDR1 and CDR2 sequences are SNHLY and FYNNEI. This CDR3 region has 16 residues. The trim removed 7 bases at V and 0 bases at J, leaving 9 bases unmatched. The CDR3 loop reads CASKETSGSSTDTQYF. In nucleotides, the CDR3 is TGTGCCAGCAAGGAAACTAGCGGCTCTAGCACAGATACGCAGTATTTT.

This clone was observed once. The V and J genes are TRBV9 and TRBJ1-4, with D maybe TRBD1 (5 bases). The CDR3 extends over 14 amino acids. Trimming removed 3 bases from V and 7 bases from J, with 13 bases in between. Germline CDR1 is SGDLS and CDR2 is YYNGEE. The DNA for the CDR3 is TGTGCCAGCAGCGAGGGACCGGGGGGTGAAAAACTGTTTTTT. Its protein is CASSEGPGGEKLFF.

This clone was observed a single time. The chain employs TRBV4-2 and TRBJ2-7; TRBD2 matches at 8 bases. The CDR3 has 16 residues. V was pared by 4 bases and J by 2 bases, with 10 bases of the junction left unmatched. Germline V CDR1 and CDR2: LGHNA, YNFKEQ. Written as DNA, the CDR3 is TGTGCCAGCAGCCGCGGGGGGTGGGCTAGCGCCTACGAGCAGTACTTC. It is translated as CASSRGGWASAYEQYF.

V is TRBV19 and J is TRBJ1-6; D remains ambiguous. Germline CDR1 reads LNHDA; CDR2 reads SQIVND (reference sequence). V dropped 5 bases and J dropped 0 bases, with 11 bases sitting between them. This CDR3 has 16 amino acids. CDR3 nucleotides: TGTGCCAGTAGTGCCGACCGGGTCTCCTATAATTCACCCCTCCACTTT. This sequence encodes CASSADRVSYNSPLHF.

J is TRBJ2-1 and V is TRBV5-1; possible D gene TRBD2, 5 bases. Trimming stripped 0 bases from V and 2 bases from J, with 12 bases between. This CDR3 contains 16 residues. Germline CDR1 SGHRS, CDR2 YFSETQ. CDR3 protein: CASSLGASRAYNEQFF. The CDR3 DNA reads as TGCGCCAGCAGCTTGGGGGCTAGCAGAGCCTACAATGAGCAGTTCTTC.